This TCR beta chain is drawn from a study of blood T cells in healthy people across ages. Then a second PCR, running roughly 6 to 12 cycles, was carried out with a sample-barcoded 5' primer and a J-beta primer mix. TCRdb fed the 5' RACE reads into MiXCR, producing one record per CDR3 protein. This sample has 650,000 to 950,000 distinct CDR3 sequences, with roughly 44% found just once. Russia was home to the donors, healthy Caucasian individuals aged roughly 6 to 95. Drawn from each donor were ten milliliters of peripheral blood. PBMCs were isolated at a quantity of at least 6 million per sample. Worth noting for this clonotype: Its antigen is not known.

CDR3 length: 16 amino acids. Findings and limits, study-wide: Leaving the PBMCs unsorted stopped any conclusive comparison of naive versus antigen-experienced cells.

Sequencing input: blood. The chain joins TRBV12-3 or TRBV12-4 to TRBJ2-5; D ambiguous. The J call may be faulty, since TRBJ2-7 better matches the DNA end. This TCR was recovered from a man in his sixties in good health. In nucleotides, the CDR3 is TGTGCCAGCAGTCCACCCCCCCGAGGCCCTAAATACGAGCAGTACTTC. It codes for CASSPPPRGPKYEQYF.